This is a list of T cell receptor beta chains from one sample in a study of glioma-infiltrating T cells. TCRdb called the multiplex PCR reads again in MiXCR, with one record for every CDR3 protein. The sample lists tens of thousands of distinct CDR3 sequences; about 23% were seen once. Sequences were obtained from glioma tissue, nonneoplastic brain tissue, or PBMCs (not recorded which). These receptors originate from a human donor with low-grade glioma or glioblastoma, undergoing nonglioma brain surgery, or in good health (not recorded which). The CDR3 runs from the conserved cysteine through the conserved F or W. A D gene is named only where the DNA matches it firmly. The size entry is marked missing in some rows and otherwise reads once, few, many or a size class.

clone_size: many
d_call: .
j_call: TRBJ1-1
v_call: TRBV7-9
cdr3_aa: CASSLAYRGIMNTEAFF
cdr3_nt: TGTGCCAGCAGCTTAGCGTATCGGGGGATCATGAACACTGAAGCTTTCTTT

clone_size: .
d_call: .
j_call: TRBJ1-2
v_call: TRBV5-5
cdr3_aa: CASSLVDVGDYGYTF
cdr3_nt: TGTGCCAGCAGCTTGGTCGATGTCGGAGACTATGGCTACACCTTC

clone_size: many
d_call: TRBD1
j_call: TRBJ1-2
v_call: TRBV3-1
cdr3_aa: CASKLGQGFGYTF
cdr3_nt: TGTGCCAGCAAGCTGGGACAGGGGTTCGGCTACACCTTC

clone_size: many
d_call: TRBD1
j_call: TRBJ1-3
v_call: TRBV6-1
cdr3_aa: CASSQTGVGNTIYF
cdr3_nt: TGTGCCAGCAGTCAGACAGGGGTCGGAAACACCATATATTTT

clone_size: many
d_call: .
j_call: TRBJ2-7
v_call: TRBV18
cdr3_aa: CASSPFTGPSYEQYF
cdr3_nt: TGTGCCAGCTCACCATTTACAGGGCCCTCCTACGAGCAGTACTTC

clone_size: many
d_call: .
j_call: TRBJ2-6
v_call: TRBV6-1
cdr3_aa: CASSYRRGHGANVLTF
cdr3_nt: TGTGCCAGCAGTTATCGTCGGGGGCATGGGGCCAACGTCCTGACTTTC

clone_size: many
d_call: .
j_call: TRBJ2-3
v_call: TRBV18
cdr3_aa: CASSPQGTTDTQYF
cdr3_nt: TGTGCCAGCTCACCACAGGGAACCACAGATACGCAGTATTTT

clone_size: .
d_call: TRBD2
j_call: TRBJ2-7
v_call: TRBV7-6
cdr3_aa: CASSLAGTSGGAYEQYF
cdr3_nt: TGTGCCAGCAGCTTAGCAGGGACTAGCGGGGGAGCCTACGAGCAGTACTTC

clone_size: medium-sized
d_call: .
j_call: TRBJ1-1
v_call: TRBV20-1
cdr3_aa: CSAWKNTEAFF
cdr3_nt: TGCAGTGCATGGAAGAACACTGAAGCTTTCTTT

clone_size: .
d_call: TRBD1
j_call: TRBJ2-5
v_call: TRBV10-3
cdr3_aa: CAISDDRGQETQYF
cdr3_nt: TGTGCCATCAGCGATGACAGGGGGCAAGAGACCCAGTACTTC

clone_size: .
d_call: TRBD2
j_call: TRBJ2-5
v_call: TRBV10-2
cdr3_aa: CASSGASRDIAGGFETQYF
cdr3_nt: TGCGCCAGCAGTGGCGCCTCACGGGACATAGCGGGGGGGTTTGAGACCCAGTACTTC

clone_size: .
d_call: TRBD2
j_call: TRBJ2-1
v_call: TRBV27
cdr3_aa: CASRTSVTYEQFF
cdr3_nt: TGTGCCAGCAGAACTAGCGTTACCTATGAGCAGTTCTTC

clone_size: many
d_call: .
j_call: TRBJ1-3
v_call: TRBV12-3/TRBV12-4
cdr3_aa: CASSFASHSSGNTIYF
cdr3_nt: TGTGCCAGCAGTTTTGCCTCCCATAGCTCTGGAAACACCATATATTTT

clone_size: many
d_call: TRBD1
j_call: TRBJ2-5
v_call: TRBV20-1
cdr3_aa: CSPPGQLGETQYF
cdr3_nt: TGCAGTCCACCGGGACAGTTAGGAGAGACCCAGTACTTC

clone_size: many
d_call: TRBD1
j_call: TRBJ2-7
v_call: TRBV6-1
cdr3_aa: CASRGTGVAYEQYF
cdr3_nt: TGTGCCAGCAGAGGGACAGGGGTTGCCTACGAGCAGTACTTC

clone_size: many
d_call: TRBD1
j_call: TRBJ2-2
v_call: TRBV7-2
cdr3_aa: CASRRGQILGELFF
cdr3_nt: TGTGCCAGCAGAAGGGGACAGATTCTCGGGGAGCTGTTTTTT

clone_size: .
d_call: .
j_call: TRBJ2-3
v_call: TRBV7-9
cdr3_aa: CASSLVLAPDTQYF
cdr3_nt: TGTGCCAGCAGCTTAGTACTAGCTCCAGATACGCAGTATTTT

clone_size: many
d_call: .
j_call: TRBJ1-3
v_call: TRBV2
cdr3_aa: CASSDSGYSSSGNTIYF
cdr3_nt: TGTGCCAGCAGTGACTCCGGTTATTCCAGCTCTGGAAACACCATATATTTT

clone_size: many
d_call: .
j_call: TRBJ2-7
v_call: TRBV2
cdr3_aa: CASSSPPVIGHYEQYF
cdr3_nt: TGTGCCAGCAGTAGCCCGCCGGTGATTGGCCACTACGAGCAGTACTTC

clone_size: many
d_call: .
j_call: TRBJ2-2
v_call: TRBV27
cdr3_aa: CASSLRSNTGELFF
cdr3_nt: TGTGCCAGCAGTTTAAGGAGCAACACCGGGGAGCTGTTTTTT

clone_size: .
d_call: .
j_call: TRBJ2-2
v_call: TRBV24-1
cdr3_aa: CATSERGQPNTGELFF
cdr3_nt: TGTGCCACCAGTGAAAGGGGACAACCGAACACCGGGGAGCTGTTTTTT

clone_size: many
d_call: .
j_call: TRBJ2-7
v_call: TRBV20-1
cdr3_aa: CSARVLARYEQYF
cdr3_nt: TGCAGTGCTAGAGTACTAGCCAGGTACGAGCAGTACTTC

clone_size: many
d_call: TRBD1
j_call: TRBJ1-1
v_call: TRBV12-3/TRBV12-4
cdr3_aa: CASSFAQGALTEAFF
cdr3_nt: TGTGCCAGCAGTTTTGCCCAGGGGGCTCTCACTGAAGCTTTCTTT

clone_size: few
d_call: TRBD1
j_call: TRBJ1-1
v_call: TRBV3-1
cdr3_aa: CASRKKQGTGGDTEAFF
cdr3_nt: TGTGCCAGCAGAAAAAAGCAGGGGACAGGGGGCGACACTGAAGCTTTCTTT

clone_size: many
d_call: .
j_call: TRBJ2-7
v_call: TRBV27
cdr3_aa: CASSLGRFYEQYF
cdr3_nt: TGTGCCAGCAGTTTGGGTCGGTTCTACGAGCAGTACTTC

clone_size: many
d_call: .
j_call: TRBJ1-5
v_call: TRBV18
cdr3_aa: CASSPPGNGGRQPQHF
cdr3_nt: TGTGCCAGCTCACCACCTGGTAATGGGGGCCGTCAGCCCCAGCATTTT

clone_size: many
d_call: .
j_call: TRBJ1-2
v_call: TRBV6-2/TRBV6-3
cdr3_aa: CASLRFGAPRGYTF
cdr3_nt: TGTGCCAGCCTCCGCTTCGGTGCCCCAAGAGGCTACACCTTC

clone_size: few
d_call: TRBD2
j_call: TRBJ2-1
v_call: TRBV4-2
cdr3_aa: CASSQEGTSGGWDNEQFF
cdr3_nt: TGTGCCAGCAGCCAAGAAGGGACTAGCGGGGGGTGGGACAATGAGCAGTTCTTC

clone_size: many
d_call: .
j_call: TRBJ1-3
v_call: TRBV7-9
cdr3_aa: CASSLGHSGNTIYF
cdr3_nt: TGTGCCAGCAGCTTGGGCCACTCTGGAAACACCATATATTTT

clone_size: few
d_call: .
j_call: TRBJ2-7
v_call: TRBV4-1
cdr3_aa: CASSQEQSSYEQYF
cdr3_nt: TGCGCCAGCAGCCAAGAACAGAGCTCCTACGAGCAGTACTTC

clone_size: many
d_call: .
j_call: TRBJ1-1
v_call: TRBV20-1
cdr3_aa: CSVSPDARAEAFF
cdr3_nt: TGCAGTGTGAGCCCCGACGCCCGGGCCGAAGCTTTCTTT

clone_size: many
d_call: .
j_call: TRBJ2-5
v_call: TRBV6-1
cdr3_aa: CASSEDPGRETQYF
cdr3_nt: TGTGCCAGCAGTGAAGACCCCGGCCGTGAGACCCAGTACTTC

clone_size: many
d_call: TRBD2
j_call: TRBJ2-3
v_call: TRBV6-4
cdr3_aa: CASRTTSGADTQYF
cdr3_nt: TGTGCCAGCAGGACGACTAGCGGGGCAGATACGCAGTATTTT

clone_size: many
d_call: .
j_call: TRBJ2-3
v_call: TRBV3-1
cdr3_aa: CASSQEWATQDTQYF
cdr3_nt: TGTGCCAGCAGCCAGGAGTGGGCCACCCAGGATACGCAGTATTTT

clone_size: few
d_call: .
j_call: TRBJ2-2
v_call: TRBV12-3/TRBV12-4
cdr3_aa: CASTPGWELFF
cdr3_nt: TGTGCCAGCACCCCTGGGTGGGAGCTGTTTTTT

clone_size: .
d_call: .
j_call: TRBJ2-2
v_call: TRBV27
cdr3_aa: CASSQYQGRTGELFF
cdr3_nt: TGTGCCAGCAGCCAATATCAGGGAAGGACCGGGGAGCTGTTTTTT

clone_size: .
d_call: .
j_call: TRBJ2-5
v_call: TRBV11-2
cdr3_aa: CASSLRTDPGAQYF
cdr3_nt: TGTGCCAGCAGCTTAAGGACGGACCCAGGGGCCCAGTACTTC

clone_size: many
d_call: .
j_call: TRBJ2-3
v_call: TRBV18
cdr3_aa: CASSPPGADTQYF
cdr3_nt: TGTGCCAGCTCACCACCGGGCGCAGATACGCAGTATTTT

clone_size: many
d_call: .
j_call: TRBJ1-1
v_call: TRBV6-1
cdr3_aa: CASSEGAAYMNTEAFF
cdr3_nt: TGTGCCAGCAGTGAAGGAGCAGCATACATGAACACTGAAGCTTTCTTT

clone_size: many
d_call: .
j_call: TRBJ2-7
v_call: TRBV7-2
cdr3_aa: CASSPGGGGSYEQYF
cdr3_nt: TGTGCCAGCAGCCCAGGGGGGGGAGGTAGTTACGAGCAGTACTTC

clone_size: many
d_call: .
j_call: TRBJ2-3
v_call: TRBV6-1
cdr3_aa: CASSWVARTDTQYF
cdr3_nt: TGTGCCAGCAGTTGGGTAGCACGCACAGATACGCAGTATTTT

clone_size: many
d_call: .
j_call: TRBJ2-1
v_call: TRBV7-8
cdr3_aa: CASSFIKFGREQFF
cdr3_nt: TGTGCCAGCAGCTTCATAAAATTCGGCCGTGAGCAGTTCTTC

clone_size: few
d_call: TRBD1
j_call: TRBJ1-6
v_call: TRBV10-2
cdr3_aa: CASSDPRDRGRGVGSPLHF
cdr3_nt: TGCGCCAGCAGTGATCCGCGGGACAGGGGGCGCGGAGTGGGATCACCCCTCCACTTT